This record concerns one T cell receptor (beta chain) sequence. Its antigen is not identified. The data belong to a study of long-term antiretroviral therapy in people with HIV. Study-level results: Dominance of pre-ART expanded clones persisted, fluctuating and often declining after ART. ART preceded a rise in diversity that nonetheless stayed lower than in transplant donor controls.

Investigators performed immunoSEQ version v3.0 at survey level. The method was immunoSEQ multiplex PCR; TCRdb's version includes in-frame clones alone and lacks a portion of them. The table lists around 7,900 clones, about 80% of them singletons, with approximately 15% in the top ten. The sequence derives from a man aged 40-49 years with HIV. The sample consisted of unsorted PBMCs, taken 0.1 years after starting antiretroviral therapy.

The DNA of the CDR3 is TGCGCCAGCAGCTTGGTTCCAGGGGAGCGACAGCCCCAGCATTTT. It codes for CASSLVPGERQPQHF. The chain links TRBV5-1 to TRBJ1-5, with a tentative D call TRBD1 (6 bases). V lost 0 bases to trimming and J lost 7 bases, with 14 bases between them. The CDR3 spans 15 residues. Germline V gene lookup returns CDR1 SGHRS and CDR2 YFSETQ.